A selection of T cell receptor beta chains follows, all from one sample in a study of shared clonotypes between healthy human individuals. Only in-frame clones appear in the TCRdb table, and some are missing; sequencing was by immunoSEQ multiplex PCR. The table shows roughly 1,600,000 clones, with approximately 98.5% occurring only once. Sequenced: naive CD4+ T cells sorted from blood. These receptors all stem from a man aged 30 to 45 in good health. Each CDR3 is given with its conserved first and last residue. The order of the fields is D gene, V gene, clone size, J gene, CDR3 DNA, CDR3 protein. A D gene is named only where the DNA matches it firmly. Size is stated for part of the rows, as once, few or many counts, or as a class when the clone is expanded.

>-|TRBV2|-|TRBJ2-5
TGTGCCAGCAGTGGCGGGACCCAAGAGACCCAGTACTTC
CASSGGTQETQYF
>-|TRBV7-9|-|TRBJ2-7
TGTGCCAGCAGCTCCACCTACGAGCAGTACTTC
CASSSTYEQYF
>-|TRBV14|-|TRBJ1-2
TGTGCCAGCAGCCCGCGACAAACTAACTATGGCTACACCTTC
CASSPRQTNYGYTF
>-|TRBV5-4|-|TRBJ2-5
TGTGCCAGCAGGAGCGGTTTCAGCGAGACCCAGTACTTC
CASRSGFSETQYF
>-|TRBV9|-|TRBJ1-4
TGTGCCAGCAGCCCGGACGCAGCTAATGAAAAACTGTTTTTT
CASSPDAANEKLFF
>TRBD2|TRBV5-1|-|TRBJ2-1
TGCGCCAGCAGTCCTCAGCTAGCGGGCGTTTCCTACAATGAGCAGTTCTTC
CASSPQLAGVSYNEQFF
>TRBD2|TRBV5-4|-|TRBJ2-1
TGTGCCAGCAGCTTTATCCGGGACTACGTTAATGAGCAGTTCTTC
CASSFIRDYVNEQFF
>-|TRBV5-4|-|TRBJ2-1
TGTGCCAGCAGCTTGGCCGGACCGAACAATGAGCAGTTCTTC
CASSLAGPNNEQFF
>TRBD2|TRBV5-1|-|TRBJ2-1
TGCGCCAGCAGCTCAGTAGGGACTAGCGGGTACAATGAGCAGTTCTTC
CASSSVGTSGYNEQFF
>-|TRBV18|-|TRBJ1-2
TGTGCCAGCTCACCAGCGTCGGATCGAGGTCACTATGGCTACACCTTC
CASSPASDRGHYGYTF
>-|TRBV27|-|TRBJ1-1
TGTGCCAGCAGTTTATCGATGGCAAGACTGAACACTGAAGCTTTCTTT
CASSLSMARLNTEAFF
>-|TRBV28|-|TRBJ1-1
TGTGCCAGCAGTAGCCGGGGCACTGAAGCTTTCTTT
CASSSRGTEAFF
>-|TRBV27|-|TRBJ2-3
TGTGCCAGCAGCCCCCCACACTCCACAGATACGCAGTATTTT
CASSPPHSTDTQYF
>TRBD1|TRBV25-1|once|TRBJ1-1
TGTGCCAGCAGTGAACGGACAGGCCGGGCTTTCTTT
CASSERTGRAFF
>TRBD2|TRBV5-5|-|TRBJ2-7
TGTGCCAGCAGCGCAGGACTAGGGTCCTACGAGCAGTACTTC
CASSAGLGSYEQYF
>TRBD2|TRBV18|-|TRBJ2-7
TGTGCCAGCTCACGGCGGGGGGCTAGCACCTACGAGCAGTACTTC
CASSRRGASTYEQYF
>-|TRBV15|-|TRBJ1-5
TGTGCCACCAGCAGAGACGGAAGGGCAAGAAGATTACAGGGCAATCAGCCCCAGCATTTT
CATSRDGRARRLQGNQPQHF
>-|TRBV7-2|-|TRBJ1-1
TGTGCCAGCAGCCCCGATGGGGGACTAATCACTGAAGCTTTCTTT
CASSPDGGLITEAFF
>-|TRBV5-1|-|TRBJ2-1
TGCGCCAGCAGCTCCCCCTCAGGCCGTCGTGTACATGAGCAGTTCTTC
CASSSPSGRRVHEQFF
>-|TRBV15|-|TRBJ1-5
TGTGCCACCAGCAGAGAGGGTTTGGCGGGGGGCGTCAATCAGCCCCAGCATTTT
CATSREGLAGGVNQPQHF
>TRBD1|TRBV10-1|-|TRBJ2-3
TGCGCCAGCAGTGAACCGACAGGGGGCCGGGTAGATACGCAGTATTTT
CASSEPTGGRVDTQYF
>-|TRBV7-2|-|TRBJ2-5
TGTGCCAGCAGCCCGGGACCGCGAGGCGGCGGGACCCAGTACTTC
CASSPGPRGGGTQYF
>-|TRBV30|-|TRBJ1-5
TGTGCCTGGAGTGTCATCAGCGATCAGCCCCAGCATTTT
CAWSVISDQPQHF
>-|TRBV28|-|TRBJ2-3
TGTGCCAGCACAACACCTCGACTAGGGTTTAGCACAGATACGCAGTATTTT
CASTTPRLGFSTDTQYF
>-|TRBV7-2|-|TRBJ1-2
TGTGCCAGCAGCTTAGGGCCCCGCTATGGCTACACCTTC
CASSLGPRYGYTF
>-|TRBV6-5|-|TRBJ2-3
TGTGCCAGCAGTTACTCCGGGACCCCAAACACAGATACGCAGTATTTT
CASSYSGTPNTDTQYF